This is a list of T cell receptor beta chains from one sample in a study of blood T cell repertoires in COVID-19. The method was immunoSEQ multiplex PCR; TCRdb's version includes in-frame clones alone and lacks a portion of them. The sample holds 47,000 or so clones, roughly 80% seen once. The material sequenced was peripheral blood. These receptor sequences come from a woman aged 55-75 years with acute or convalescent COVID-19. Each CDR3 is given with its conserved first and last residue. Each record gives: D gene, clone size, J gene, V gene, CDR3 DNA, CDR3 protein. The D gene is left open where the match is weak. Some rows mark clone size as missing; the rest say once, few, many or name a class of expanded clone.

TRBD1,-,TRBJ2-7,TRBV28,TGTGCCAGCAGTTTGGATCCCAGGGGGACCTACGAGCAGTACTTC,CASSLDPRGTYEQYF
TRBD2,-,TRBJ2-1,TRBV29-1,TGCAGCGTTGACCAAGCGGGAGGTCGCTTCTCGTACAATGAGCAGTTCTTC,CSVDQAGGRFSYNEQFF
-,-,TRBJ1-1,TRBV2,TGTGCCAGCAGGGCACAGGGATTTCTACTTGAAGCTTTCTTT,CASRAQGFLLEAFF
TRBD1,few,TRBJ2-2,TRBV3-1/TRBV3-2,TGTGCCAGCAGCCTATGGGACAGGGGCATCACCGGGGAGCTGTTTTTT,CASSLWDRGITGELFF
-,-,TRBJ1-2,TRBV7-2,TGTGCCAGCAGCTTAGAAGGGGGCTATGGCTACACCTTC,CASSLEGGYGYTF
TRBD1,-,TRBJ1-1,TRBV9,TGTGCCAGCAGCAACTATCGGGGACAGATGAACACTGAAGCTTTCTTT,CASSNYRGQMNTEAFF
-,-,TRBJ1-1,TRBV28,TGTGCCAGCAGCCAAGGAGGGGAATTGTACACTGAAGCTTTCTTT,CASSQGGELYTEAFF
TRBD2,-,TRBJ2-3,TRBV30,TGTGCCTGGAGTCAACCCCAAGCGGGAGTAGGAGATACGCAGTATTTT,CAWSQPQAGVGDTQYF
TRBD1,-,TRBJ2-1,TRBV28,TGTGCCAGCAGTATCACAGGGGATACGTCCTACAATGAGCAGTTCTTC,CASSITGDTSYNEQFF
-,few,TRBJ1-6,TRBV5-5,TGTGCCAGCAGCTTAAGGACAGCCAATTCACCCCTCCACTTT,CASSLRTANSPLHF
-,-,TRBJ2-2,TRBV7-6,TGTGCCAGCAGCTTAGGGTCAGTCCGAGGGACCGGGGAGCTGTTTTTT,CASSLGSVRGTGELFF
TRBD1,-,TRBJ2-1,TRBV9,TGTGCCAGCAGCGTGTCGGGACAGGCCTACAATGAGCAGTTCTTC,CASSVSGQAYNEQFF
-,-,TRBJ1-5,TRBV4-1,TGCGCCAGCAGCCAAGATTATACGGGGGGCGGTCAGCCCCAGCATTTT,CASSQDYTGGGQPQHF
TRBD2,-,TRBJ2-2,TRBV9,TGTGCCAGCAGCGGGACTAGCGGATATTGGAACACCGGGGAGCTGTTTTTT,CASSGTSGYWNTGELFF
TRBD2,-,TRBJ2-7,TRBV28,TGTGCCAGCAAGTCAGCTAGCGGATCAAGCGGTTACGAGCAGTACTTC,CASKSASGSSGYEQYF
-,few,TRBJ2-5,TRBV11-2,TGTGCCAGCAGCTTGGGGGCTACCTTGGAGACCCAGTACTTC,CASSLGATLETQYF
-,-,TRBJ2-3,TRBV19,TGTGCCAGTAGTGCCGGCAGGGGTTTTTCAAATACGCAGTATTTT,CASSAGRGFSNTQYF
-,-,TRBJ1-6,TRBV6-2/TRBV6-3,TGTGCCAGCAGTTCCGTACAGTATTCACCCCTCCACTTT,CASSSVQYSPLHF
TRBD2,-,TRBJ2-1,TRBV5-1,TGCGCCAGCAGCTCACTAGCGGGAGGGATCAATGAGCAGTTCTTC,CASSSLAGGINEQFF
TRBD1,-,TRBJ1-1,TRBV11-2,TGTGCCAGCAGCGCCCAGGGGGCTGAAGCTTTCTTT,CASSAQGAEAFF
TRBD1,-,TRBJ2-7,TRBV5-1,TGCGCCAGCAGTTCAGGACAGGGGGCGGGCGAGCAGTACTTC,CASSSGQGAGEQYF
-,-,TRBJ2-7,TRBV6-5,TGTGCCAGCAGTCGGACTGGCGAAGGGTCCTACGAGCAGTACTTC,CASSRTGEGSYEQYF
-,-,TRBJ1-1,TRBV11-2,TGTGCCAGCAGCTTACCACTAGTGGGCACTGAAGCTTTCTTT,CASSLPLVGTEAFF
-,-,TRBJ2-2,TRBV27,TGTGCCAGCAGTTTATCCGGGGCGAACACCGGGGAGCTGTTTTTT,CASSLSGANTGELFF
-,-,TRBJ2-2,TRBV6-5,TGTGCCAGCAGCGTGGAGGGGACGAACACCGGGGAGCTGTTTTTT,CASSVEGTNTGELFF
TRBD1,-,TRBJ1-5,TRBV6-2/TRBV6-3,TGTGCCAGCAGCCCTCTCGGGACAGGAATTTATCAGCCCCAGCATTTT,CASSPLGTGIYQPQHF